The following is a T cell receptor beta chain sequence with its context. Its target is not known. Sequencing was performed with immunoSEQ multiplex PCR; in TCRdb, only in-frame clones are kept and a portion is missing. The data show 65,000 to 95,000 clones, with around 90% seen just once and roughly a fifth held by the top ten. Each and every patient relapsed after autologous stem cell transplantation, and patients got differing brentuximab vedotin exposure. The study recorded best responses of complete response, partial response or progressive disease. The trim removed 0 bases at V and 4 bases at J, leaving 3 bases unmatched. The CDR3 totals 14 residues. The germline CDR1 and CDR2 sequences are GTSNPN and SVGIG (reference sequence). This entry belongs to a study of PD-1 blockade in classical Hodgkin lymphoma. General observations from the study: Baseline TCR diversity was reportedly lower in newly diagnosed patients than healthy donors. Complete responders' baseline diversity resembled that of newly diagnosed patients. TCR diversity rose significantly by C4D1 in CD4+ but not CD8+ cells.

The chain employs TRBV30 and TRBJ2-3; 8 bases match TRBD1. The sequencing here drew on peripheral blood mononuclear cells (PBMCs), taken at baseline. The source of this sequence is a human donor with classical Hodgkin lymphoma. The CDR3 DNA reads TGTGCCTGGAGTGTAGGACAGGGCCCAGATACGCAGTATTTT. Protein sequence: CAWSVGQGPDTQYF.